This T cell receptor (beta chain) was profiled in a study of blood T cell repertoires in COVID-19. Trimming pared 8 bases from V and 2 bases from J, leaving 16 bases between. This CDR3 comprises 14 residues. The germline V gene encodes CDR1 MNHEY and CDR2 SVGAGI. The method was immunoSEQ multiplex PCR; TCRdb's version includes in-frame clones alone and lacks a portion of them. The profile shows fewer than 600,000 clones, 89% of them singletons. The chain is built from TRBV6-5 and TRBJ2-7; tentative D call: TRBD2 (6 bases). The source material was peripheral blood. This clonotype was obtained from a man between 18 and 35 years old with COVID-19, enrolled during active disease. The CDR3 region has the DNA TGTGCCAGCTGGGACTCTGCACCCCCCTACGAGCAGTACTTC. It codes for CASWDSAPPYEQYF.